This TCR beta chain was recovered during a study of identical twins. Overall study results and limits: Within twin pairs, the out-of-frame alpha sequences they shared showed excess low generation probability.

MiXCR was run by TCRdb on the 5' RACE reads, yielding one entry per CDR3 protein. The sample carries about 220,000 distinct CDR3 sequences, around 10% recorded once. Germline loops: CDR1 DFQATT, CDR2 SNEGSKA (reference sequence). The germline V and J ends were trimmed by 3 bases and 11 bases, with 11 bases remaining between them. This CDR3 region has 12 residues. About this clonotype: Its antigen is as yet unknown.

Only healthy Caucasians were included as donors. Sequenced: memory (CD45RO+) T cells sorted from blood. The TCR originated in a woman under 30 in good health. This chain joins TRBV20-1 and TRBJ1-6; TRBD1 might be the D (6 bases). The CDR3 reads CSASAGVPPLHF. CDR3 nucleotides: TGCAGTGCTAGCGCAGGGGTACCACCCCTCCACTTT.